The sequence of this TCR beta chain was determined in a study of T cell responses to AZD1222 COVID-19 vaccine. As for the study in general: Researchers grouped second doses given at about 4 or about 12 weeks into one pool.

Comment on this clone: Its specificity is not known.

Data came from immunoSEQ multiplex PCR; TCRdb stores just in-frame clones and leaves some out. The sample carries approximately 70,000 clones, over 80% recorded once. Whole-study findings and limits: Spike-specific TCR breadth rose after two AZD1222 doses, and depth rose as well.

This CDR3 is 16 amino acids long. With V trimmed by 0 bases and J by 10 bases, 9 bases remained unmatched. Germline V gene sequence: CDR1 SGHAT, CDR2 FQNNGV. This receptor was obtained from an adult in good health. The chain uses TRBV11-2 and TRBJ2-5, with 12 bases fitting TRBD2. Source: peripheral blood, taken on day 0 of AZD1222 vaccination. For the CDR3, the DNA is TGTGCCAGCAGCTTAGACCTGCTAGCGGGGGGGCACGGCCAGTACTTC. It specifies CASSLDLLAGGHGQYF.